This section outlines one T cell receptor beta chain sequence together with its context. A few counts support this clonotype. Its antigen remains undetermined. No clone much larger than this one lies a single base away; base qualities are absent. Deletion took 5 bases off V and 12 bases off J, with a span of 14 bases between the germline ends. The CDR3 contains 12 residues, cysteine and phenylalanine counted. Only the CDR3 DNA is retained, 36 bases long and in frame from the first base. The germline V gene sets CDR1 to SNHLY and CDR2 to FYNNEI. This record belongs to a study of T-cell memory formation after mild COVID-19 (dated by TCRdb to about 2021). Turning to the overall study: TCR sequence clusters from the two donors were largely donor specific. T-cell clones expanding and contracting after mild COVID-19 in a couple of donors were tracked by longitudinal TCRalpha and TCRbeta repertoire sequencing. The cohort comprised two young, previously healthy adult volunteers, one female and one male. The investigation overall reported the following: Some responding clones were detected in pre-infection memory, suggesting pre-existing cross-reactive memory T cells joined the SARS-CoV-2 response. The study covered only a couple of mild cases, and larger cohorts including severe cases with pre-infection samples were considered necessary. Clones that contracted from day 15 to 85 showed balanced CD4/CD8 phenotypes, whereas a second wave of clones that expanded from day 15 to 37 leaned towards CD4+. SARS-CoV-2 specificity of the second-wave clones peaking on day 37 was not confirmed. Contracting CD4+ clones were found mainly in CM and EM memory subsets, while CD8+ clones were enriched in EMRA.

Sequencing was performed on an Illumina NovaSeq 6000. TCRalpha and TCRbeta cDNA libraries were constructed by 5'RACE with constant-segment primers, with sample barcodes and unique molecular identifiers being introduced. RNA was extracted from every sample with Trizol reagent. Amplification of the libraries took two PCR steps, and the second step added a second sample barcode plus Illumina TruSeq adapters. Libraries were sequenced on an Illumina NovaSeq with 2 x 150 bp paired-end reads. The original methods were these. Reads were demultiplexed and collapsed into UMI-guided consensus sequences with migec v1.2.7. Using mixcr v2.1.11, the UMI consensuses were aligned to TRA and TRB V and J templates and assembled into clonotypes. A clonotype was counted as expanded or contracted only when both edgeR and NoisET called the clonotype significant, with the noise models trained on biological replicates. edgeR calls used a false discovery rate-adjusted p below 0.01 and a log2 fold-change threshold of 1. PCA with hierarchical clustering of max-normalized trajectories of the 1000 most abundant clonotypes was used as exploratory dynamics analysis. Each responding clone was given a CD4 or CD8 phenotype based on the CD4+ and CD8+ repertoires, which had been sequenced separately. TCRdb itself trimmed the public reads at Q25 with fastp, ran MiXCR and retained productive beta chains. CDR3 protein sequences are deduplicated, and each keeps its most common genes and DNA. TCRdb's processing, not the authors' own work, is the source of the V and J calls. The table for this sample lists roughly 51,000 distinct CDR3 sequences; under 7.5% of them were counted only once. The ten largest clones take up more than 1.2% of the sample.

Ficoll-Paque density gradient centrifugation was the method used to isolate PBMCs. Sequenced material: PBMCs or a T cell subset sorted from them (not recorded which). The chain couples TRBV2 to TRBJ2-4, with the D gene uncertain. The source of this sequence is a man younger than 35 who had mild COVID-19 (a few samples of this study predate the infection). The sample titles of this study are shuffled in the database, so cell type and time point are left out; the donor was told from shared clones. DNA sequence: TGTGCCAGCAGTTCTCCCAACCAGGATCAGTACTTC. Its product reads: CASSSPNQDQYF.